The 7 T cell receptor beta chains below come from one sample, sequenced in a study of somatic mutations in cytotoxic T cells in rheumatoid arthritis. Here immunoSEQ multiplex PCR was the method, and the copy in TCRdb shows in-frame clones only, minus some. The sample carries around 20,000 clones, less than 75% recorded once. Material: CD8+ T cells sorted from blood. Receptors originate from a woman between 55 and 75 years old in good health.

The V gene is TRBV7-9, the J gene TRBJ1-4, with D uncertain. CDR3 length: 15 residues. CDR1 is SEHNR, CDR2 FQNEAQ, per germline (reference sequence). Trimming took off 1 base at V and 8 bases at J, with 14 bases between the two ends. The CDR3 DNA is TGTGCCAGCAGCTTAGAAACTCCTTCGAGGGAAAAACTGTTTTTT. Amino acid sequence: CASSLETPSREKLFF.

The rearrangement links TRBV29-1 to TRBJ2-7, with D perhaps TRBD1 (6 bases). This CDR3 is 14 amino acids long. Germline-derived CDR1 and CDR2 are SQVTM and ANQGSEA. With 5 bases removed from V and 2 bases from J, the gap between germline ends came to 16 bases. This chain's CDR3 is CSVPTDSWPYEQYF. The CDR3 region has the DNA TGCAGCGTTCCTACGGACAGTTGGCCCTACGAGCAGTACTTC.

V usage is TRBV14 and J usage is TRBJ1-2; a weak D match, TRBD1 (6 bases). CDR3 length: 15 residues. V dropped 1 base and J dropped 4 bases, with 13 bases sitting between them. The germline V gene encodes CDR1 SGHDN and CDR2 FVKESK. The CDR3 spells CASSQVAGAIYGYTF. For the CDR3, the DNA is TGTGCCAGCAGCCAAGTCGCAGGGGCAATCTATGGCTACACCTTC.

This clone was seen a few times. The chain carries TRBV5-1 and TRBJ2-1; perhaps TRBD2 as D (6 bases). Trimming removed 0 bases at V and 12 bases at J, with 13 bases between. The CDR3 has 13 residues. Germline-derived CDR1 and CDR2 are SGHRS and YFSETQ. The chain's CDR3 is CASSLAGLRRQFF. In nucleotides, the CDR3 is TGCGCCAGCAGCTTGGCGGGACTCCGAAGGCAGTTCTTC.

The chain couples TRBV19 to TRBJ1-1; tentative D call: TRBD1 (5 bases). The CDR3 loop spans 14 amino acids. Between the trimmed V and J ends, which lost 5 bases and 10 bases, there was a span of 20 bases. CDR1 and CDR2 (germline): LNHDA, SQIVND (reference sequence). The CDR3 here is CASSPGGYISLAFF. In nucleotides, the CDR3 is TGTGCCAGTAGTCCCGGGGGTTATATATCTTTAGCTTTCTTT. Variable domain in full (rest from reference TRBV19 and TRBJ1-1): DGGITQSPKYLFRKEGQNVTLSCEQNLNHDAMYWYRQDPGQGLRLIYYSQIVNDFQKGDIAEGYSVSREKKESFPLTVTSAQKNPTAFYLCASSPGGYISLAFFGQGTRLTVV.

This clone was seen only a few times. CDR3 region: CASSPGLIYGYTF. The CDR3 DNA reads TGTGCCAGCAGCCCGGGACTCATCTATGGCTACACCTTC. This chain joins TRBV7-9 and TRBJ1-2; a weak D match, TRBD1 (5 bases). The V end was cut by 5 bases, the J end by 4 bases, with 11 bases between. The CDR3 length is 13 residues. CDR1 and CDR2 (germline): SEHNR, FQNEAQ (reference sequence).

V usage is TRBV10-2 and J usage is TRBJ1-2, with 10 bases that match TRBD1. Germline assignment: CDR1 WSHSY and CDR2 SAAADI. V was pared by 5 bases and J by 6 bases, with 6 bases of the junction left unmatched. CDR3 size: 14 residues. The CDR3 sequence: CASSPGQGFDGYTF. CDR3 sequence (DNA): TGCGCCAGCAGTCCGGGACAGGGGTTCGATGGCTACACCTTC.